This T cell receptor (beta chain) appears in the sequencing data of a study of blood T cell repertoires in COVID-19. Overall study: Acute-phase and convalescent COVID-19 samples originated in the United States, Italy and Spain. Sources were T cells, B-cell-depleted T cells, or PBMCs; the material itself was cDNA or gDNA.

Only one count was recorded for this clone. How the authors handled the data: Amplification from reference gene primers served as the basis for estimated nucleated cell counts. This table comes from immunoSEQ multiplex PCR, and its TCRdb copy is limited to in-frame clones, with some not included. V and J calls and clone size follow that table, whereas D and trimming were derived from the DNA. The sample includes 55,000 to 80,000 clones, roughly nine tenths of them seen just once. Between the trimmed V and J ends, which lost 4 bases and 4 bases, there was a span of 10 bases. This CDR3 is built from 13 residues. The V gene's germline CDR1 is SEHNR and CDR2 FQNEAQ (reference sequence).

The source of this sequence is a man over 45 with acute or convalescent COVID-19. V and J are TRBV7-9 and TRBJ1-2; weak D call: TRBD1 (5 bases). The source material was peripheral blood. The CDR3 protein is CASSSEQGYGYTF. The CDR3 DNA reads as TGTGCCAGCAGCTCGGAGCAGGGCTATGGCTACACCTTC.